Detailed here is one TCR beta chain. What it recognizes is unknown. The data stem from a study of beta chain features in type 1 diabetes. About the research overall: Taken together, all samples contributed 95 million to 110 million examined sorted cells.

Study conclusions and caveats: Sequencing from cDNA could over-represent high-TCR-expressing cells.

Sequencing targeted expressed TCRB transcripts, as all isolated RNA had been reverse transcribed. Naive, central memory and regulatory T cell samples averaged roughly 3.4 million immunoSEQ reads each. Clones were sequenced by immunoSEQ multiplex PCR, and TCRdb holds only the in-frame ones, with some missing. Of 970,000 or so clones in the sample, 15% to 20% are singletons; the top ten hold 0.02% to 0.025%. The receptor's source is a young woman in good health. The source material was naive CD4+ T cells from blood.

The chain's CDR3 is CASTHPSSGDNEQFF. In DNA, the CDR3 is TGTGCCAGCACCCACCCATCTAGCGGGGATAATGAGCAGTTCTTC. The rearrangement uses TRBV5-4 and TRBJ2-1; 9 nucleotides match TRBD2. Trimming at V came to 6 bases and at J to 7 bases, leaving 11 bases not matched to a gene. Germline CDR1 reads SGHNT; CDR2 reads YYREEE (reference sequence). The CDR3 extends over 15 amino acids.